A selection of T cell receptor beta chains follows, all from one sample in a study of monozygotic twins with inflammatory bowel disease. TCRdb reprocessed the 5' RACE reads and keeps a single row for each CDR3 protein, giving no DNA. The sample table sets out roughly 150,000 distinct CDR3 sequences. Sequenced sample: blood. Receptors were obtained from a human donor with ulcerative colitis or Crohn's disease, or a healthy co-twin of an affected twin (not recorded which). The CDR3 runs from the conserved cysteine through the conserved F or W.

V gene	J gene	CDR3 length	CDR3 protein
TRBV6-1	TRBJ2-2	12	CAVRTQRGELFF
TRBV25-1	TRBJ2-3	15	CASSPPLGRTDTQYF
TRBV6-5	TRBJ2-7	15	CASSYSGGSLHEQYF
TRBV4-1	TRBJ2-1	17	CASSPRHQGSPYNEQFF
TRBV7-9	TRBJ2-1	17	CASSPLGQGGGQNEQFF
TRBV11-2	TRBJ1-5	16	CASSLSHGYSNQPQHF
TRBV14	TRBJ2-1	18	CASSRTSFRLSRYNEQFF
TRBV5-1	TRBJ2-7	15	CASSFGLSSYYEQYF
TRBV6-1	TRBJ1-5	15	CASRQGSYSNQPQHF
TRBV27	TRBJ2-3	16	CASSGRGLAGADTQYF
TRBV20-1	TRBJ2-5	16	CSARDPWASGKETQYF
TRBV5-1	TRBJ2-3	15	CASSPGLAGGDTQYF
TRBV28	TRBJ2-7	12	CASSFFGDEQYF
TRBV7-3	TRBJ2-2	14	CASSLTWGPGELFF
TRBV7-2	TRBJ2-7	17	CASSLDPPSGSPYEQYF
TRBV5-1	TRBJ2-1	17	CASSLVLAGGLYNEQFF
TRBV7-2	TRBJ2-7	15	CASSATGTSGFEQYF
TRBV6-2/TRBV6-3	TRBJ1-5	17	CASMGRGGSYSNQPQHF
TRBV18	TRBJ2-5	16	CASSPRVAGNQETQYF
TRBV12-5	TRBJ2-7	13	CASAWDSSYEQYF
TRBV7-2	TRBJ2-1	16	CASIPPGLAGFGEQFF
TRBV4-2	TRBJ2-7	16	CASSQALDRVLNEQYF
TRBV28	TRBJ1-2	15	CASYSPGQGGYGYTF
TRBV7-9	TRBJ2-5	13	CASSLVGLETQYF
TRBV7-8	TRBJ1-2	16	CASTPRPLEVNYGYTF
TRBV10-3	TRBJ1-1	16	CAISELGGRGDTEAFF
TRBV7-2	TRBJ2-1	16	CASRWESGRSYNEQFF
TRBV4-3	TRBJ2-2	16	CASSQVRLAGVGELFF
TRBV7-8	TRBJ1-5	14	CASSLWDVNQPQHF
TRBV28	TRBJ2-1	14	CASSPHEAPNEQFF
TRBV14	TRBJ1-2	13	CASSQVEKAGYTF
TRBV5-1	TRBJ1-1	14	CASSLYLRGAEAFF
TRBV28	TRBJ1-1	15	CASSPRGGLGTEAFF
TRBV24-1	TRBJ2-3	16	CATSDRTESSTDTQYF
TRBV6-6	TRBJ1-1	14	CASSLRQGLSEAFF
TRBV5-1	TRBJ2-5	14	CASSQTAYQETQYF
TRBV25-1	TRBJ1-1	13	CASRRTPNTEAFF
TRBV12-5	TRBJ2-5	13	CASGPSSGETQYF
TRBV4-2	TRBJ2-3	19	CASSQGQVRRGLLTDTQYF
TRBV12-3/TRBV12-4	TRBJ1-1	12	CASHPGGSQAFF
TRBV24-1	TRBJ1-1	14	CATSDHRLEHGAFF
TRBV11-2	TRBJ2-7	15	CASSLVASGIYEQYF
TRBV9	TRBJ2-1	16	CASSVDNRGPSNEQFF
TRBV5-6	TRBJ2-1	19	CASSFRLAGGPSSYNEQFF
TRBV5-6	TRBJ2-2	15	CASRRRPTNTGELFF
TRBV24-1	TRBJ2-5	15	CATSDPGTPPETQYF
TRBV18	TRBJ2-7	14	CASSQTDRKYEQYF
TRBV5-4	TRBJ2-1	15	CASSLDSGLGNEQFF
TRBV12-3/TRBV12-4	TRBJ1-1	12	CASRPQMRGAFF
TRBV7-2	TRBJ1-2	13	CASRGVPTSGYTF
TRBV30	TRBJ1-1	14	CAWSPLGRNTEAFF